The 23 T cell receptor beta chains given below trace back to one sample, sequenced in a study of control samples from healthy donors and cancer patients. Only in-frame clones appear in the TCRdb table, and some are missing; sequencing was by immunoSEQ multiplex PCR. The data hold roughly 47,000 clones, with around 87% observed a single time. Sequencing was performed on PBMCs. The receptors shown here come from a woman aged 60 to 75 with lung cancer.

This clone was found a few times. The chain couples TRBV16 to TRBJ2-1; tentative D call: TRBD2 (6 bases). The CDR3 spans 16 residues. Germline V CDR1 and CDR2: KGHSY, FQNENV. V was pared by 1 base and J by 0 bases, with 10 bases between. The CDR3 sequence: CASSQFDGSSYNEQFF. The CDR3 DNA reads as TGTGCCAGCAGCCAATTCGACGGGAGCTCCTACAATGAGCAGTTCTTC.

The genes are TRBV5-1 and TRBJ2-3; weak D call: TRBD2 (5 bases). Germline CDR1 and CDR2: SGHRS and YFSETQ. The ends were cut back, 1 base at V and 0 bases at J, with 15 bases in the middle. CDR3 length: 17 amino acids. CDR3 nucleotides: TGCGCCAGCAGCTTGTTGGGGTGGCGGGCTAGCACAGATACGCAGTATTTT. This codes for CASSLLGWRASTDTQYF.

By share, this clone counts as medium-sized (0.01 to 0.1%). The V gene is TRBV30, the J gene TRBJ1-5; D is unresolved. From germline, CDR1 is GTSNPN and CDR2 SVGIG (reference sequence). Between the trimmed V and J ends, which lost 0 bases and 0 bases, there was a span of 3 bases. CDR3 length: 13 amino acids. The CDR3 reads CAWSVGSNQPQHF. The CDR3 DNA follows: TGTGCCTGGAGTGTAGGTAGCAATCAGCCCCAGCATTTT.

This chain connects TRBV7-2 to TRBJ2-7; perhaps TRBD2 as D (5 bases). The V gene's germline CDR1 is SGHTA and CDR2 FQGNSA. CDR3 length: 11 residues. Trimming shortened V by 6 bases and J by 6 bases, and 9 bases separated the two germline ends. This CDR3 reads CASSGLGEQYF. CDR3 in DNA: TGTGCCAGCAGTGGACTTGGCGAGCAGTACTTC.

The chain is built from TRBV7-2 and TRBJ1-1; a possible D gene is TRBD1 (6 bases). V lost 3 bases, J lost 4 bases, and 15 bases lay in between. The CDR3 length is 15 residues. The germline gives CDR1 SGHTA, CDR2 FQGNSA. CDR3 sequence: CASSLRRGWFTEAFF. CDR3 bases: TGTGCCAGCAGCTTGCGCAGGGGATGGTTCACTGAAGCTTTCTTT. The full variable domain, completed using reference TRBV7-2 and TRBJ1-1, is GAGVSQSPSNKVTEKGKDVELRCDPISGHTALYWYRQSLGQGLEFLIYFQGNSAPDKSGLPSDRFSAERTGGSVSTLTIQRTQQEDSAVYLCASSLRRGWFTEAFFGQGTRLTVV.

This rearrangement joins TRBV3-1 (or the pseudogene TRBV3-2) to TRBJ2-1; TRBD2 aligns across 7 bases. With V trimmed by 4 bases and J by 10 bases, 22 bases remained unmatched. The CDR3 runs 18 residues. Germline assignment: CDR1 LGHDT and CDR2 YNNKEL (reference sequence). The CDR3 coding sequence is TGTGCCAGCAGCCCCTCCGGTAGGGCGGGAGACCGATTTCGGGAGCAGTTCTTC. Translated: CASSPSGRAGDRFREQFF.

V and J are TRBV30 and TRBJ2-1; TRBD2 aligns across 7 bases. From germline, CDR1 is GTSNPN and CDR2 SVGIG (reference sequence). V lost 0 bases and J lost 5; bases outside the gene matches: 7. The CDR3 spans 15 residues. CDR3 loop: CAWSVSSGGNNEQFF. The DNA of the CDR3 is TGTGCCTGGAGTGTTTCTAGCGGAGGGAACAATGAGCAGTTCTTC.

The V call is TRBV5-1, the J call TRBJ2-7; D remains ambiguous. The length of the CDR3 is 13 residues. Deletions cut 1 base from V and 6 bases from J, with 11 bases between. CDR1 is SGHRS, CDR2 YFSETQ, per germline. CDR3 sequence: CASSLMGPSEQYF. DNA for the CDR3: TGCGCCAGCAGCTTGATGGGCCCCAGCGAGCAGTACTTC. Based on the CDR3 plus reference TRBV5-1 and TRBJ2-7, the full variable domain is KAGVTQTPRYLIKTRGQQVTLSCSPISGHRSVSWYQQTPGQGLQFLFEYFSETQRNKGNFPGRFSGRQFSNSRSEMNVSTLELGDSALYLCASSLMGPSEQYFGPGTRLTVT.

This clone occurred once. For the CDR3, the DNA is TGCAGCGTTCTTAAAAGCGGGAGGGAGAACGAGCAGTACTTC. Its protein product is CSVLKSGRENEQYF. The J gene is TRBJ2-7, the V gene TRBV29-1; 10 bases agree with TRBD2. The germline CDR1 and CDR2 sequences are SQVTM and ANQGSEA. The CDR3 is made up of 14 amino acids. V lost 5 bases to trimming and J lost 5 bases; unmatched junction nucleotides: 9.

There are a few counts of this clone. Other nucleotide sequences in the sample specify the same CDR3. This sequence joins TRBV5-6 and TRBJ2-7; 10 bases fit TRBD2. The CDR3 extends over 14 amino acids. Trimming removed 2 bases from V and 2 bases from J; junction bases left unmatched: 1. Per germline, CDR1 SGHDT and CDR2 YYEEEE. CDR3 amino acids: CASSLLAGTYEQYF. CDR3 DNA sequence: TGTGCCAGCAGCTTACTAGCGGGAACCTACGAGCAGTACTTC.

The V call is TRBV19, the J call TRBJ1-2; TRBD1 aligns across 7 bases. The J segment lost 6 bases and the V segment lost 2 bases, leaving 3 bases of the junction unmatched. The CDR3 has 13 amino acids. The germline CDR1 and CDR2 sequences are LNHDA and SQIVND (reference sequence). CDR3 protein: CASSINRGDGYTF. The DNA of the CDR3 is TGTGCCAGTAGTATAAACAGGGGCGATGGCTACACCTTC.

The chain recombines TRBV7-9 with TRBJ1-6, with TRBD1 identical over 7 bases. CDR1 is SEHNR and CDR2 is FQNEAQ in the germline V gene (reference sequence). Unmatched junction bases numbered 8, after V lost 4 bases and J lost 14 bases. CDR3 size: 13 residues. CDR3 sequence (DNA): TGTGCCAGCAGCTCGTCCGGGACAGCTACCCTCCACTTT. It is translated as CASSSSGTATLHF. Combining the CDR3 with reference TRBV7-9 and TRBJ1-6 gives the whole variable domain DTGVSQNPRHKITKRGQNVTFRCDPISEHNRLYWYRQTLGQGPEFLTYFQNEAQLEKSRLLSDRFSAERPKGSFSTLEIQRTEQGDSAMYLCASSSSGTATLHFGNGTRLTVT.

This clone was seen a single time. J is TRBJ2-2 and V is TRBV7-3, with D uncertain. Trimming shortened V by 2 bases and J by 4 bases, and 8 bases separated the two germline ends. The CDR3 runs to 14 residues. The V gene's germline CDR1 is SGHTA and CDR2 FQGTGA. For the CDR3, the DNA is TGTGCCAGCAGCTTAGAATCGGGCACCGGGGAGCTGTTTTTT. Encoded protein: CASSLESGTGELFF.

This clone has just a few counts. The V gene is TRBV5-5, the J gene TRBJ2-7, with D perhaps TRBD1 (6 bases). Trimming took off 2 bases at V and 2 bases at J, with 11 bases between the two ends. The CDR3 spans 14 residues. CDR1 is SGHKS and CDR2 is YYEKEE in the germline V gene (reference sequence). The chain's CDR3 is CASSFQGNPYEQYF. The CDR3 DNA sequence: TGTGCCAGCAGCTTCCAGGGGAACCCCTACGAGCAGTACTTC.

The rearrangement joins TRBV7-9 to TRBJ2-7; the D call may be TRBD1 or TRBD2 (5 bases each). V was clipped by 5 bases and J by 3 bases, with 14 bases between them. This CDR3 contains 14 residues. Germline V CDR1 and CDR2: SEHNR, FQNEAQ (reference sequence). The CDR3, as DNA: TGTGCCAGCAGCGAACCGGGACGGGGCTACGAGCAGTACTTC. Translation gives CASSEPGRGYEQYF.

The chain couples TRBV2 to TRBJ2-1; the D gene is possibly TRBD2 (5 bases). The CDR3 is 13 amino acids. Trimming took off 6 bases at V and 15 bases at J, with 21 bases between the two ends. CDR1 and CDR2 from the germline V gene are SNHLY and FYNNEI. In DNA, the CDR3 is TGTGCCAGCAGAGTGTTAGGCCGGGGTTCGAGGTTCTTC. Protein sequence: CASRVLGRGSRFF. Full variable domain (missing parts from reference TRBV2 and TRBJ2-1): EPEVTQTPSHQVTQMGQEVILRCVPISNHLYFYWYRQILGQKVEFLVSFYNNEISEKSEIFDDQFSVERPDGSNFTLKIRSTKLEDSAMYFCASRVLGRGSRFFGPGTRLTVL.

V and J are TRBV28 and TRBJ1-4, with D possibly matching TRBD1 (5 bases). Germline CDR1 and CDR2: MDHEN and SYDVKM. This CDR3 is 12 amino acids long. The germline V and J ends were trimmed by 11 bases and 7 bases, with 14 bases remaining between them. CDR3 DNA: TGTGCCGGGGGTCGGCCGAGTGAAAAACTGTTTTTT. Its translation: CAGGRPSEKLFF.

The rearrangement links TRBV28 to TRBJ1-1; D ambiguous. In germline, CDR1 is MDHEN, CDR2 SYDVKM. V was shortened by 1 base and J by 0 bases, with 9 bases between the two germline ends. The CDR3 runs to 15 residues. This CDR3 reads CASSLSGWVNTEAFF. The CDR3 DNA reads TGTGCCAGCAGTTTATCGGGTTGGGTGAACACTGAAGCTTTCTTT.

This rearrangement joins TRBV10-3 to TRBJ2-7; TRBD1 agrees at 9 bases. The V gene end was trimmed by 0 bases and the J gene end by 5 bases; junction bases not matched to a gene: 11. Germline V lookup: CDR1 ENHRY, CDR2 SYGVKD. The CDR3 runs to 17 residues. The CDR3 region is CAISESISGTGTDEQYF. The CDR3, as DNA: TGTGCCATCAGTGAGTCGATCTCCGGGACAGGGACCGACGAGCAGTACTTC.

This clone came up a few times. The V call is TRBV5-6, the J call TRBJ2-7; tentatively, D is TRBD2 (7 bases). Germline CDR1 is SGHDT and CDR2 is YYEEEE. The CDR3 covers 14 residues. Trimming left V 5 bases short and J 6 bases short, with 18 bases between. The CDR3 DNA sequence: TGTGCCAGCAGGCCCATGGGGGGGGCGGGCGAGCAGTACTTC. Translating gives CASRPMGGAGEQYF.

A note on this clone: The junction and the germline gene differ at one end; a read error may be behind it. The rearrangement joins TRBV7-7 to TRBJ2-1; a weak D match, TRBD2 (6 bases). The CDR3 runs 14 residues. Germline V lookup: CDR1 SSHAT, CDR2 FNYEAQ (reference sequence). CDR3 DNA sequence: TGTGCCAGCAGCCTAGCTGGAGGGTCGAATGAGCAGTTCTTC. Translating it yields CASSLAGGSNEQFF.

The CDR3 sequence: CSADRGSYEQYF. For the CDR3, the DNA is TGCAGCGCGGACAGGGGGTCCTACGAGCAGTACTTC. J is TRBJ2-7 and V is TRBV29-1, with 10 bases that match TRBD1. Looked up from germline, CDR1 is SQVTM and CDR2 is ANQGSEA. The CDR3 consists of 12 residues. Losses at the gene ends were 7 bases for V and 1 base for J; bases not matched to a gene: 1.

The chain combines TRBV9 with TRBJ2-7; possibly TRBD1 or TRBD2 for D (6 bases each). The CDR3 is made up of 15 amino acids. Germline V gives CDR1 SGDLS, CDR2 YYNGEE. V was trimmed by 0 bases and J by 0 bases, leaving 10 bases between them. CDR3 nucleotide sequence: TGTGCCAGCAGCGTAGCGGGGGCAGGCTCCTACGAGCAGTACTTC. This translates into CASSVAGAGSYEQYF.